This record covers a single T cell receptor (beta chain). Antigen: not known. PCR primers comprised 60 Vbeta and 13 Jbeta primers. Libraries were prepared by immunoSEQ multiplex PCR; TCRdb keeps only in-frame clonotypes and omits some of them. The sample carries some 150,000 clones, about two thirds recorded once. The data stem from a study of cytomegalovirus exposure and HLA in healthy donors. Study-level information: The approximately 120 million unique TCR beta sequences, from 150 million to 200 million T cells, were found by an earlier analysis. Study-level findings and limits: TRBV6-2, TRBV6-3 and other indistinguishable V segments were excluded. In a later analysis, HLA-C alleles had the fewest associated TCRs, DRB1 alleles the most.

The CDR3 is made up of 17 amino acids. V was pared by 4 bases and J by 5 bases, with 15 bases of the junction left unmatched. In germline, CDR1 is SGHTA, CDR2 FQGNSA. The chain has TRBV7-2 and TRBJ2-5; 8 bases are shared with TRBD2. This TCR derives from a woman aged 40 to 50 in good health and CMV-seronegative. Input material: PBMCs. The CDR3 nucleotides read TGTGCCAGCAGCTCCCCTTCGGGGGGGCCGGCTGGTGAGACCCAGTACTTC. It encodes CASSSPSGGPAGETQYF.